This T cell receptor (beta chain) was obtained from a study of cytomegalovirus exposure and HLA in healthy donors (dated by TCRdb to 2017 to 2019). Broadly, across the study: An earlier analysis of fewer than 750 of the donors reported 276 Gb of sequence data and 117 million unique TCR beta sequences obtained from roughly 180 million T cells. An early release that covered some 640 HLA-typed donors contained 250 to 350 gigabases of sequencing data and 65 million to 100 million unique TCR sequences. Of the 300 to 450 genotyped donors, about 84% fell in the genetic ancestry cluster associated with self-reported Caucasian donors. The study aimed to test whether cataloging public T cell receptors could reveal signatures of past pathogen exposure. The study used immunosequencing to profile the T cell repertoires of approximately 650 subjects and linked those repertoires to cytomegalovirus serostatus. Besides the first cohort of hundreds of subjects, a separate validation cohort made up of over a hundred different subjects was used. To predict cytomegalovirus infection status, the study combined high-throughput TCR immunosequencing, statistical association of individual TCRs with disease status, and machine learning. In a later analysis, previously published TCR beta repertoires from hundreds of donors were re-analyzed and high-resolution HLA genotyping was added so that TCR occurrence patterns could be studied. Rather than drawing on any new phenotypic data, the later analysis identified candidate immune exposures from TCR beta sequences and the way those sequences occurred across donors. To decide whether each TCR beta V gene segment behaved as functional or pseudogenic, an earlier analysis of several hundred of the donors relied on high-throughput TCR beta sequencing. Donor age, sex, ethnicity and CMV serostatus were compiled alongside the repertoire data. In a later genetic analysis, genome-wide SNP genotypes for about three fifths of the roughly 670 donors were used, and that subset was treated as a discovery cohort. Every discovery cohort repertoire had been produced on one sequencing platform. Both class I and class II loci were covered by HLA typing, at four-digit resolution. Typing coverage differed by locus: A, B, C, DRB1 and DQB1 were typed in roughly 620-630 donors, DQA1 in about 560, DPA1 in 600 to 610, and DPB1 in roughly 470. A handful of DR-DQ haplotypes were treated as single units for association and clustering because of strong linkage in the cohort. Across around 400 genotyped donors of the cohort, an average of about 240,000 unique TCR beta nucleotide sequences per donor were sequenced, and around 20% of those sequences were non-productive. What the authors observed across the whole study: Strong co-occurrence of HLA alleles, especially DR and DQ, made assigning TCR associations to individual alleles difficult. Sequencing depth was assumed to be roughly uniform across donors in the presence/absence analyses, though that assumption may not hold. Immune exposure information for the cohort was limited to CMV serostatus. A cluster of highly shared sequence variants was judged likely to represent a technical artifact of the sequencing pipeline. A further reported finding was that TCR beta sequences accurately predicted the HLA-A and HLA-B alleles for most subjects in the first cohort. Some IMGT-functional V segments, including TRBV6-2 and TRBV6-3, could not be distinguished by the 87-base-pair reads and were therefore excluded. V-gene and J-gene trimming of TCR beta chains was associated with a missense DCLRE1C variant in a later genetic analysis, and the association was replicated in an independent cohort. Most CMV-associated TCR beta chains appeared to be HLA-restricted in a later analysis, and the HLA associations seemed to be driven largely by CMV exposure. In a later analysis, several top co-occurrence clusters were reported to appear linked to parvovirus B19, influenza, CMV and Epstein-Barr virus. Broadly in line with IMGT annotations, most TCR beta V segments showed up in productive rearrangements about 87% or about 30% of the time in an earlier analysis of 450 to 750 of the donors. According to a later genetic analysis, donors in an Asian-associated ancestry cluster had fewer N-insertions in productive TCRs than the approximately 650-donor mean. It was suggested by the authors that the approach could potentially be generalized to other disease states and immunological phenotypes. Linkage disequilibrium might explain the correlated functional status among segregating V segments, but an unknown experimental factor could not be ruled out. In a later analysis, HLA-associated TCR beta chains showed more clonal expansion and lower generation probabilities than non-associated chains that were equally common. Cytomegalovirus status was reported to be diagnosed by the classifier with high specificity and sensitivity in both the original and validation cohorts. The study gave a list of 150 to 200 TCR beta chains associated with cytomegalovirus. While some public TCRs were present in many individuals, most TCR sequences turned up only very rarely across donors. In a later analysis, around 17,000 TCR beta sequences were associated with specific HLA alleles at a false discovery rate of 0.05. The cohort was sequenced for TCR beta chains only, and without alpha or paired-chain data the features that could be detected were limited. Because HLA typing was missing for some donors at each locus, association tests included only the typed subset. A later analysis found that TCR association rates varied across HLA loci, with DRB1 alleles showing the most associated TCRs and HLA-C alleles the fewest. A few of the identified cytomegalovirus-associated TCR beta chains were confirmed in vitro to be specific for cytomegalovirus antigens. Fewer than 20 rarely observed V segments, including chromosome 9 orphons, were excluded from the earlier analysis of about 500 of the donors because counts were too low.

The method was the immunoSEQ multiplex PCR assay. For the multiplex PCR, a mixture combining 60 forward primers for TCR Vbeta segments and 13 reverse primers for TCR Jbeta segments was used. A multiplex PCR assay on genomic DNA amplified the CDR3 region of rearranged TCR beta genes. The amplified TCR beta libraries were sequenced on the Illumina HiSeq System as 87-base-pair reads. The authors processed their data as follows. In a later analysis, tens of millions of unique TCR beta chains were counted across the roughly 610 repertoires, and some 10 million of these chains were shared by at least two donors. To remove PCR and sequencing errors, raw reads were error-corrected and collapsed into unique sequences using a nearest-neighbor algorithm that merged closely related sequences. CDR3 sequences were aligned to IMGT reference sequences to assign V, D and J gene segments. Each retained sequence needed at least a six-nucleotide match to both a V gene segment and a J gene segment. A rearrangement counted as productive if the CDR3 had no stop codons and remained in frame with V and J, and every other rearrangement counted as non-productive. CDR3 was defined by IMGT convention, running from the second conserved V-encoded cysteine to the conserved J-encoded phenylalanine. The earlier analysis of around 640 of the donors excluded sequences that lacked an unambiguous match to a single V gene segment. In an earlier analysis of 587 of the donors, V segments were called functional above 56.7% productive rearrangements and were called segregating when the between-donor standard deviation exceeded 5%. A statistical classification framework was built for diagnosing cytomegalovirus status from the catalog of TCR beta chain sequences. V and J gene assignment, in a later analysis, came from comparing TCR nucleotide sequences with IMGT/GENE-DB human TR gene sequences. The TCRdist pipeline was used in a later analysis to assign CDR3 sequences and most-parsimonious VDJ recombination scenarios. In a later analysis, each TCR beta chain was defined by its CDR3 amino acid sequence together with its V-gene family, and reads without a unique V-gene family were excluded. As a way to deal with suspected cross-contamination and a sequencing artifact, a later analysis dropped roughly 600 nucleotide sequences that were highly shared and had low generation probability. For each public chain, a later analysis derived a clonal expansion index from normalized ranks of inferred template counts within each repertoire. In a later analysis, generation probabilities were computed using a VDJ recombination model fitted to out-of-frame rearrangements, and the results were checked against IGoR. In a later analysis, hypergeometric tests were used to score TCR-TCR, TCR-HLA and TCR-CMV co-occurrence, with a repertoire-size bias correction applied to TCR pairs. To estimate false discovery rates, a later analysis permuted the HLA or CMV assignments 20 times. In a later analysis, co-occurring TCRs were grouped with DBSCAN, and TCRdist sequence similarity was added when clustering was performed within HLA-allele-positive subsets. Co-occurrence clustering excluded repertoires with fewer than 30,000 or more than 120,000 public chains, plus five with anomalous nucleotide sharing. Entries here come from immuneACCESS through TCRdb and include only in-frame sequences with V and J called. Some clones fail to appear in such tables; in the studies checked, an unresolved V gene covers under half of the shortfall, and the cause of the remainder is unknown. V and J calls and clone size come straight from that table; D and trimming were deduced from the DNA. The sample table lists 110,000 or so clones, approximately 76% of them with a count of one. Together, the top ten hold 7.7% of the sample.

In total, approximately 690 healthy bone marrow donors made up the cohort. At the time of sampling, every cohort member was nominally healthy, though immune exposures that went unrecorded were likely present. The donor tested CMV seropositive, placing the donor among the roughly 300 seropositive members of the cohort. A peripheral blood sample was provided by each donor, and peripheral blood mononuclear cells were used for TCR beta sequencing. Genomic DNA extraction from the blood cell samples was performed with the Qiagen DNeasy Blood Extraction Kit. This clone was observed a few times. No cognate antigen has been identified for it. It has no much larger one-base neighbor in the sample; base qualities were not kept. Taken from cysteine to phenylalanine, the CDR3 has 15 residues. The read is trimmed to its CDR3 DNA, 45 bases read in frame from base 1. V has 5 bases trimmed and J has 1 base trimmed; junction bases matching no gene number 3. Based on the germline V gene (reference sequence), the CDR1 and CDR2 sequences are MNHNY and SVGAGI.

The sequencing sample was made of PBMCs. This clonotype was obtained from a woman aged 50 to 60 in good health and CMV-seropositive. This receptor chain uses TRBV6-6 and TRBJ2-7, with 12 bases aligning to TRBD2. The CDR3: CASSPTSGRSYEQYF. DNA sequence: TGTGCCAGCAGTCCCACTAGCGGGAGGTCCTACGAGCAGTACTTC.